Below are 16 T cell receptor beta chains sequenced from a single sample in a study of T cell responses to AZD1222 COVID-19 vaccine. The method was immunoSEQ multiplex PCR; TCRdb's version includes in-frame clones alone and lacks a portion of them. In the table there are more than 95,000 clones, around 87% of which are singletons. The sequencing used peripheral blood, collected on day 0 of AZD1222 vaccination. These TCRs come from an adult in good health.

J is TRBJ2-7 and V is TRBV30; D is unresolved. The CDR3 sequence is 12 residues long. The V end was cut by 0 bases, the J end by 10 bases, with 13 bases between. Germline V CDR1 and CDR2: GTSNPN, SVGIG (reference sequence). CDR3 residues: CAWSVRVGFQYF. The CDR3 nucleotides read TGTGCCTGGAGTGTACGGGTCGGCTTTCAGTACTTC.

This clone was picked up a small number of times. This chain uses TRBV15 with TRBJ1-5, with 12 bases identical to TRBD1. Per germline, CDR1 LNHNV and CDR2 YYDKDF (reference sequence). Germline trimming cut 3 bases from V and 0 bases from J; bases unmatched to any gene: 6. This CDR3 contains 18 residues. CDR3 sequence reads: CATSSGTGGDYSNQPQHF. The CDR3 bases are TGTGCCACCAGCAGCGGGACAGGGGGCGATTATAGCAATCAGCCCCAGCATTTT.

The chain combines TRBV19 with TRBJ1-6; maybe TRBD1 (6 bases). Between the trimmed V and J ends, which lost 3 bases and 5 bases, there was a span of 11 bases. CDR3 size: 15 residues. CDR1 LNHDA and CDR2 SQIVND come from the germline V gene (reference sequence). CDR3 loop: CASSMGYRDNSPLHF. CDR3 nucleotides: TGTGCCAGTAGTATGGGCTACAGGGATAATTCACCCCTCCACTTT.

V is TRBV2 and J is TRBJ2-1; TRBD1 is a possible D gene (6 bases). Germline assignment: CDR1 SNHLY and CDR2 FYNNEI. Deletions cut 8 bases from V and 5 bases from J, with 25 bases between. This CDR3 spans 17 amino acids. This CDR3 reads CASRRLPLPDSDNEQFF. The CDR3 DNA follows: TGTGCCAGCCGACGCTTACCTCTTCCGGACAGTGACAATGAGCAGTTCTTC.

The chain links TRBV6-2 or TRBV6-3 to TRBJ2-7; TRBD1 aligns across 9 bases. The CDR3 runs to 15 residues. Germline V gives CDR1 MNHEY, CDR2 SVGEGT. Germline trimming cut 0 bases from V and 3 bases from J; bases unmatched to any gene: 3. The CDR3 region is CASSYSGTGNYEQYF. CDR3 bases: TGTGCCAGCAGTTACTCCGGGACAGGGAACTACGAGCAGTACTTC.

The chain uses TRBV5-5 and TRBJ2-7; D is possibly TRBD1 (6 bases). The V gene lost 5 bases and the J gene lost 4 bases, with 19 bases spanning the gap. This CDR3 is 15 amino acids long. Germline CDR1 SGHKS, CDR2 YYEKEE (reference sequence). CDR3 sequence reads: CASSSPGDLMYEQYF. The CDR3 DNA reads TGTGCCAGCAGTTCCCCAGGGGATCTCATGTACGAGCAGTACTTC.

The chain employs TRBV28 and TRBJ2-7; TRBD2 matches 8 bases. Germline CDR1 MDHEN, CDR2 SYDVKM. V was clipped by 7 bases and J by 4 bases; unmatched bases: 6. The CDR3 loop spans 13 amino acids. CDR3 sequence reads: CASKEASGYEQYF. CDR3 in DNA: TGTGCCAGCAAGGAGGCTAGCGGGTACGAGCAGTACTTC.

The chain couples TRBV4-2 to TRBJ2-7, with 13 bases that match TRBD2. Trimming took 3 bases from V and 3 from J; bases not matched to a gene: 5. Germline V gene sequence: CDR1 LGHNA, CDR2 YNFKEQ. This CDR3 comprises 16 residues. The CDR3 nucleotides read TGTGCCAGCAGCCAGGGGACTAGCGGGGCTAGCTACGAGCAGTACTTC. Residues: CASSQGTSGASYEQYF.

The chain combines TRBV7-8 with TRBJ2-1; 10 bases are shared with TRBD2. This CDR3 spans 15 amino acids. Per the germline V gene, CDR1 is SGHVS and CDR2 is FQNEAQ. V shed 5 bases, J shed 8 bases, and the junction held 9 bases outside the gene matches. This CDR3 is CASSRTSGRQDEQFF. DNA for the CDR3: TGTGCCAGCAGCCGGACTAGCGGTAGACAGGATGAGCAGTTCTTC.

The rearrangement links TRBV5-8 to TRBJ1-6, with D possibly being TRBD1 (5 bases). The CDR3 length is 14 residues. In germline, CDR1 is SGHTS, CDR2 YDEGEE. The V end lost 2 bases, the J end lost 9 bases, and 12 bases lay between the germline ends. CDR3 amino acids: CASSFVGTGSPLHF. CDR3 in DNA: TGTGCCAGCAGCTTCGTGGGGACGGGTTCACCCCTCCACTTT.

The chain recombines TRBV29-1 with TRBJ2-2; 8 bases are shared with TRBD2. The germline gives CDR1 SQVTM, CDR2 ANQGSEA. This CDR3 spans 13 amino acids. Unmatched junction bases numbered 10, after V lost 6 bases and J lost 10 bases. CDR3: CSVTGLEGEELFF. The CDR3, as DNA: TGCAGCGTAACGGGACTAGAGGGTGAGGAGCTGTTTTTT.

The chain is built from TRBV10-3 and TRBJ1-1; 7 positions match TRBD1. Looked up from germline, CDR1 is ENHRY and CDR2 is SYGVKD. The CDR3 has 14 residues. The trim removed 6 bases at V and 5 bases at J, leaving 9 bases unmatched. The CDR3 bases are TGTGCCATCAGCGAACAGGGGATTGGGACTGAAGCTTTCTTT. This encodes CAISEQGIGTEAFF.

V is TRBV5-1 and J is TRBJ2-7, with 7 bases that match TRBD1. J gave up 3 bases and V 3 bases, and 6 bases lay outside the gene matches. CDR1 SGHRS and CDR2 YFSETQ come from the germline V gene. This CDR3 has 14 amino acids. CDR3 nucleotides: TGCGCCAGCAGCTCAACAGGGGTCGTCTACGAGCAGTACTTC. This encodes CASSSTGVVYEQYF.

This rearrangement joins TRBV9 to TRBJ1-2, with D unresolved. The V gene lost 4 bases and the J gene lost 8 bases, with 12 bases spanning the gap. CDR1 is SGDLS, CDR2 YYNGEE, per germline. CDR3 length: 12 residues. The CDR3 DNA follows: TGTGCCAGCAGCTCTACCCTGGGGGGCTACACCTTC. Translated, it gives CASSSTLGGYTF.

V and J are TRBV7-2 and TRBJ2-7, with D possibly TRBD1 on 6 matching bases. Germline V gives CDR1 SGHTA, CDR2 FQGNSA. Deletions cut 5 bases from V and 7 bases from J, with 21 bases between. The CDR3 length is 15 residues. This CDR3 is CASSPFTGTMGEQYF. The CDR3 nucleotides read TGTGCCAGCAGCCCATTCACCGGGACAATGGGGGAGCAGTACTTC.

The V and J genes are TRBV27 and TRBJ2-4; D unclear. This CDR3 is 14 amino acids long. Trimming took 5 bases from V and 5 from J, leaving 13 bases between them. The V gene's germline CDR1 is MNHEY and CDR2 SMNVEV (reference sequence). CDR3 loop: CASSDTVGQNIQYF. The CDR3 region has the DNA TGTGCCAGCAGTGACACGGTGGGCCAAAACATTCAGTACTTC.